These 17 T cell receptor beta chains were sequenced from one sample in a study of graft-versus-host responses after intestinal transplantation. The protocol was immunoSEQ multiplex PCR, while the TCRdb copy is restricted to in-frame clones and leaves out a portion. The profile covers some 97,000 clones, with roughly 87% appearing a single time and around 0.98% taken by the ten largest. Antigens of these TCRs are unknown. The sample was unstimulated CD4+ T cells sorted from spleen or lymph node cells, taken before transplant. The origin of the receptors is a human donor who was the organ donor for an intestinal transplant.

V gene TRBV27 combines with J gene TRBJ1-5; 8 bases agree with TRBD1. Germline CDR1 and CDR2: MNHEY and SMNVEV (reference sequence). V gave up 5 bases and J gave up 4 bases; unmatched junction bases: 10. The CDR3 sequence is 16 residues long. CDR3 protein: CASSPTVGTGNQPQHF. For the CDR3, the DNA is TGTGCCAGCAGTCCCACCGTAGGGACAGGTAATCAGCCCCAGCATTTT.

The J gene is TRBJ1-2, the V gene TRBV30; no clear D. Trimming removed 5 bases from V and 4 bases from J, with 11 bases in between. CDR1 is GTSNPN, CDR2 SVGIG, per germline (reference sequence). CDR3 length: 12 residues. CDR3 residues: CAWGDTAYGYTF. CDR3 DNA: TGTGCCTGGGGTGACACCGCCTATGGCTACACCTTC.

The CDR3 DNA reads as TGTGCCAGTAGTCGGCGGGACAGGGGGATCCACGAGCAGTACTTC. Its protein product is CASSRRDRGIHEQYF. The chain couples TRBV19 to TRBJ2-7; TRBD1 matches 11 bases. CDR1 and CDR2 from the germline V gene are LNHDA and SQIVND (reference sequence). The CDR3 runs 15 residues. After removal of 5 bases from V and 5 bases from J, the junction contained 8 bases not matched to a gene.

This chain joins TRBV19 and TRBJ1-4; TRBD1 might be the D (6 bases). This CDR3 spans 14 amino acids. Trimming shortened V by 3 bases and J by 7 bases, and 12 bases separated the two germline ends. From germline, CDR1 is LNHDA and CDR2 SQIVND (reference sequence). The CDR3: CASSIPGGGEKLFF. The CDR3 nucleotides are TGTGCCAGTAGTATCCCGGGGGGCGGTGAAAAACTGTTTTTT.

The rearrangement joins TRBV15 to TRBJ2-5; D gene unclear. The CDR3 is 13 amino acids. Germline assignment: CDR1 LNHNV and CDR2 YYDKDF (reference sequence). The V end was cut by 0 bases, the J end by 5 bases, with 7 bases between. CDR3 nucleotides: TGTGCCACCAGCAGAGATGGTTGGGAGACCCAGTACTTC. Translated, it gives CATSRDGWETQYF.

The chain combines TRBV2 with TRBJ1-2, with 9 positions matching TRBD1. Per germline, CDR1 SNHLY and CDR2 FYNNEI. J was trimmed by 2 bases and V by 6 bases; bases with no gene match: 10. The CDR3 is 16 amino acids. This CDR3 reads CASREGQGRINYGYTF. The CDR3 DNA follows: TGTGCCAGCAGGGAGGGACAGGGACGGATAAACTATGGCTACACCTTC.

There are a few counts of this clone. In DNA form, the CDR3 reads TGTGCCTGGAGTTTGGAGGGACAGGCAGGTTCACCCCTCCACTTT. Protein: CAWSLEGQAGSPLHF. V gene TRBV30 combines with J gene TRBJ1-6; 8 bases fit TRBD1. V was pared by 2 bases and J by 9 bases, with 9 bases of the junction left unmatched. The CDR3 extends over 15 amino acids. Germline V lookup: CDR1 GTSNPN, CDR2 SVGIG (reference sequence).

The chain is built from TRBV30 and TRBJ2-3; D may match TRBD1 or TRBD2 (6 bases each). This CDR3 is built from 12 residues. V dropped 3 bases and J dropped 8 bases, with 12 bases sitting between them. Germline CDR1 reads GTSNPN; CDR2 reads SVGIG (reference sequence). CDR3 nucleotide sequence: TGTGCCTGGAGGGGGGGCGCAGGTACGCAGTATTTT. This sequence encodes CAWRGGAGTQYF.

V usage is TRBV7-3 and J usage is TRBJ2-1; 8 positions match TRBD2. CDR1 SGHTA and CDR2 FQGTGA come from the germline V gene. V shed 2 bases and J 8 bases; nucleotides not matched to a gene: 5. This CDR3 is 14 amino acids long. The CDR3 reads CASSLGGGQYEQFF. The CDR3 DNA follows: TGTGCCAGCAGCTTAGGCGGGGGGCAGTATGAGCAGTTCTTC.

This chain uses TRBV11-2 with TRBJ2-2; 7 nucleotides align to TRBD2. CDR1 and CDR2 (germline): SGHAT, FQNNGV. With 5 bases clipped from V and 7 bases from J, the junction kept 7 bases outside the gene matches. The CDR3 spans 14 residues. This chain's CDR3 is CASSLGEGIGELFF. CDR3 in DNA: TGTGCCAGCAGCCTTGGGGAGGGAATCGGGGAGCTGTTTTTT. The entire variable domain, with the rest obtained from reference TRBV11-2 and TRBJ2-2, is as follows: EAGVAQSPRYKIIEKRQSVAFWCNPISGHATLYWYQQILGQGPKLLIQFQNNGVVDDSQLPKDRFSAERLKGVDSTLKIQPAKLEDSAVYLCASSLGEGIGELFFGEGSRLTVL.

The chain carries TRBV29-1 and TRBJ2-5, with 9 bases identical to TRBD1. Per germline, CDR1 SQVTM and CDR2 ANQGSEA. The trim removed 3 bases at V and 5 bases at J, leaving 10 bases unmatched. This CDR3 has 15 amino acids. In DNA form, the CDR3 reads TGCAGCGTTGACGTTGGGACAGGGACAAGGGAGACCCAGTACTTC. It specifies CSVDVGTGTRETQYF.

This clone has just one count. The genes are TRBV9 and TRBJ2-5, with a possible D match to TRBD1 (5 bases). Germline V gene sequence: CDR1 SGDLS, CDR2 YYNGEE. The V end was cut by 0 bases, the J end by 5 bases, with 8 bases between. The CDR3 runs 13 residues. The CDR3 sequence: CASSVAGSETQYF. CDR3 nucleotide sequence: TGTGCCAGCAGCGTAGCAGGGTCCGAGACCCAGTACTTC. The variable domain in full, with the rest retrieved from reference TRBV9 and TRBJ2-5, is DSGVTQTPKHLITATGQRVTLRCSPRSGDLSVYWYQQSLDQGLQFLIQYYNGEERAKGNILERFSAQQFPDLHSELNLSSLELGDSALYFCASSVAGSETQYFGPGTRLLVL.

In this sample, this clone turned up once. This rearrangement joins TRBV28 to TRBJ2-3, with D perhaps matching TRBD1 (5 bases). Trimming left V 2 bases short and J 1 base short, with 7 bases between. Germline V gene data show CDR1 as MDHEN and CDR2 as SYDVKM. This CDR3 contains 14 residues. The CDR3 bases are TGTGCCAGCAGTTTACAACAGGGCACAGATACGCAGTATTTT. Translated, it gives CASSLQQGTDTQYF.

The chain carries TRBV7-8 and TRBJ1-1, with D possibly matching TRBD1 (5 bases). The CDR3 runs 14 residues. V dropped 5 bases and J dropped 5 bases, with 15 bases sitting between them. Germline V gene lookup returns CDR1 SGHVS and CDR2 FQNEAQ. The CDR3 here is CASSLYGEGTEAFF. CDR3 DNA sequence: TGTGCCAGCAGCCTTTACGGGGAGGGGACTGAAGCTTTCTTT.

In its sample, this clone was seen a few times. The V and J genes are TRBV28 and TRBJ2-7; no firm D call. The V end lost 6 bases, the J end lost 7 bases, and 13 bases lay between the germline ends. Germline V CDR1 and CDR2: MDHEN, SYDVKM. The CDR3 runs to 12 residues. The CDR3 nucleotides read TGTGCCAGCAGACAGACGAAGACTGAGCAGTACTTC. It yields the protein CASRQTKTEQYF. Filled out from reference TRBV28 and TRBJ2-7, the complete variable domain reads DVKVTQSSRYLVKRTGEKVFLECVQDMDHENMFWYRQDPGLGLRLIYFSYDVKMKEKGDIPEGYSVSREKKERFSLILESASTNQTSMYLCASRQTKTEQYFGPGTRLTVT.

The chain joins TRBV2 to TRBJ1-1; D is uncertain. Trimming removed 3 bases from V and 4 bases from J, with 12 bases in between. Germline CDR1 SNHLY, CDR2 FYNNEI. This CDR3 contains 14 residues. The CDR3 spells CASSDILLSTEAFF. DNA for the CDR3: TGTGCCAGCAGTGATATCCTGTTGAGCACTGAAGCTTTCTTT. Full variable domain (rest looked up from reference TRBV2 and TRBJ1-1): EPEVTQTPSHQVTQMGQEVILRCVPISNHLYFYWYRQILGQKVEFLVSFYNNEISEKSEIFDDQFSVERPDGSNFTLKIRSTKLEDSAMYFCASSDILLSTEAFFGQGTRLTVV.

The chain combines TRBV7-3 with TRBJ2-3, with D possibly TRBD1 on 5 matching bases. Germline lookup yields CDR1 SGHTA and CDR2 FQGTGA. Trimming removed 5 bases from V and 5 bases from J, with 14 bases in between. The CDR3 runs 14 residues. The chain's CDR3 is CASSQQASGDTQYF. In nucleotides, the CDR3 is TGTGCCAGCAGCCAACAGGCCTCGGGAGATACGCAGTATTTT.